The 2 T cell receptor beta chains in this list originate from one sample, sequenced in a study of blood T cell repertoires in COVID-19. TCRdb's table, derived via immunoSEQ multiplex PCR, lists solely in-frame clones and lacks some. The sample records about 280,000 clones, less than 85% being singletons. The sequencing input was PBMCs or T cells enriched from blood (not recorded which). The receptors shown here come from a woman between 50 and 59 years old who had recovered from COVID-19.

J is TRBJ1-4 and V is TRBV5-1, with D possibly being TRBD1 (5 bases). In germline, CDR1 is SGHRS, CDR2 YFSETQ. The CDR3 length is 15 residues. Trimming took 0 bases from V and 4 from J, leaving 10 bases between them. In DNA, the CDR3 is TGCGCCAGCAGCTTGGCGGGGGAGAATAATGAAAAACTGTTTTTT. The encoded protein is CASSLAGENNEKLFF.

V and J are TRBV5-8 and TRBJ1-5; maybe TRBD1 (6 bases). Germline CDR1 SGHTS, CDR2 YDEGEE. The V end was cut by 2 bases, the J end by 5 bases, with 17 bases between. The CDR3 has 16 residues. The CDR3 nucleotides read TGTGCCAGCAGCTTAACCCAGGGGTTAGGTTATCAGCCCCAGCATTTT. Its protein product is CASSLTQGLGYQPQHF.